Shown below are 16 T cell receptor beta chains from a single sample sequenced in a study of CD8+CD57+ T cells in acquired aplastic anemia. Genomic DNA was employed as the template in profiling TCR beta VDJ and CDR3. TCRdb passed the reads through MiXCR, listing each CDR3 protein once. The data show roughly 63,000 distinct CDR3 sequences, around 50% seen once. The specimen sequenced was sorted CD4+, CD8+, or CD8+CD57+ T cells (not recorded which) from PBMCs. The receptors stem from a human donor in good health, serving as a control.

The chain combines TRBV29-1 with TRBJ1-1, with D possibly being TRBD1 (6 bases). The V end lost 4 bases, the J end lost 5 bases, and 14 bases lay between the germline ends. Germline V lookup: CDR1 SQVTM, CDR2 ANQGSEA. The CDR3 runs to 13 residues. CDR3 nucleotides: TGCAGCGTTGTCAGGCAGGGGTGGACTGAAGCTTTCTTT. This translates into CSVVRQGWTEAFF.

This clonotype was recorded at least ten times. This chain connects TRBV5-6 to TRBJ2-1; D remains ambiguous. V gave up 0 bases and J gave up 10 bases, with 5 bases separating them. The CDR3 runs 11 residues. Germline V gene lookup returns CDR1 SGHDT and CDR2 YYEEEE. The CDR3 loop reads CASSLGQEQFF. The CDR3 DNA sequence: TGTGCCAGCAGCTTGGGGCAAGAGCAGTTCTTC.

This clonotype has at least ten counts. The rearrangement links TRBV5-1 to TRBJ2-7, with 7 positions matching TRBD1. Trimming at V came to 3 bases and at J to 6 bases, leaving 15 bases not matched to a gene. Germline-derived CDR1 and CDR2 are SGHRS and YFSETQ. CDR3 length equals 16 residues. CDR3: CASSSYRDSSGLEQYF. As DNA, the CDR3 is TGCGCCAGCAGCTCGTACCGGGACAGCTCTGGTCTCGAGCAGTACTTC.

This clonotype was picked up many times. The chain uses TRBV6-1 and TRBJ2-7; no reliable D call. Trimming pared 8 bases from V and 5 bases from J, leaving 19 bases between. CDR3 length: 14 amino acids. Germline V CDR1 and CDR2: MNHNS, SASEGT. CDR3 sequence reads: CASRFEREGNEQYF. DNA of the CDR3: TGTGCCAGCCGGTTTGAAAGGGAAGGGAACGAGCAGTACTTC.

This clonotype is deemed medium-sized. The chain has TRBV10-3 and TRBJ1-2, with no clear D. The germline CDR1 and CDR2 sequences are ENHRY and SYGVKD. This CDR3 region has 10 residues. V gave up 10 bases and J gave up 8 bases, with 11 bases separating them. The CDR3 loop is CATANGGYTF. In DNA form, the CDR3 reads TGTGCCACCGCGAATGGGGGCTACACCTTC.

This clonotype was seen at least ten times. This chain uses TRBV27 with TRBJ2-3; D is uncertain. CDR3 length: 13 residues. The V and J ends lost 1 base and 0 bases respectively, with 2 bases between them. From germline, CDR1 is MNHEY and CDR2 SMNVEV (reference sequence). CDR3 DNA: TGTGCCAGCAGTTTATGGAGCACAGATACGCAGTATTTT. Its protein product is CASSLWSTDTQYF.

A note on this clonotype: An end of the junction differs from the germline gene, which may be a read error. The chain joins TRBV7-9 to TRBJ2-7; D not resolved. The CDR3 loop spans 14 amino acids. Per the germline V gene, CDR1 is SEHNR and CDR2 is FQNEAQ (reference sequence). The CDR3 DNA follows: TGTGCCAGCAGCTCCCCGACGGGTTTCTACGGGCAGTACTTC. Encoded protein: CASSSPTGFYGQYF.

In DNA, the CDR3 is TGTGCCAGCAGCTCATCTCCGGGACAGGGGAACTATGGCTACACCTTC. Its protein is CASSSSPGQGNYGYTF. The chain recombines TRBV11-1 with TRBJ1-2; 10 nucleotides agree with TRBD1. CDR1 is SGHAT and CDR2 is FQDESV in the germline V gene (reference sequence). CDR3 size: 16 residues. Trimming took 4 bases from V and 2 from J; bases not matched to a gene: 7. Full variable domain (missing parts from reference TRBV11-1 and TRBJ1-2): EAEVAQSPRYKITEKSQAVAFWCDPISGHATLYWYRQILGQGPELLVQFQDESVVDDSQLPKDRFSAERLKGVDSTLKIQPAELGDSAMYLCASSSSPGQGNYGYTFGSGTRLTVV.

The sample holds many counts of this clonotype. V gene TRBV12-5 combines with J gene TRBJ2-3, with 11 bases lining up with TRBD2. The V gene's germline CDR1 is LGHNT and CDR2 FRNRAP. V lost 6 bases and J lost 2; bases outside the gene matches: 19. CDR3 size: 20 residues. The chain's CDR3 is CASGPAPGTSGSGHTDTQYF. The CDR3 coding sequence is TGTGCTAGTGGCCCGGCGCCCGGGACTAGCGGTTCCGGACACACAGATACGCAGTATTTT.

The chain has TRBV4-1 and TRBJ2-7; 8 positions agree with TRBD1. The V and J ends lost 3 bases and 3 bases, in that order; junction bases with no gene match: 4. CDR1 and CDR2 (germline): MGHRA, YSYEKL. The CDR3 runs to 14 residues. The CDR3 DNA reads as TGCGCCAGCAGCCAGGACAGGGACTTCTACGAGCAGTACTTC. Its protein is CASSQDRDFYEQYF.

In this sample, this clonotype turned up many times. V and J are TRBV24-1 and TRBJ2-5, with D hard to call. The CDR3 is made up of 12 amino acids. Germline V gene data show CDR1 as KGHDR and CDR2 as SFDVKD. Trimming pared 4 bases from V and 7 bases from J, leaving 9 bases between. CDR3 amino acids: CATSDSWGTQYF. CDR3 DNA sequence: TGTGCCACCAGTGACTCCTGGGGGACCCAGTACTTC.

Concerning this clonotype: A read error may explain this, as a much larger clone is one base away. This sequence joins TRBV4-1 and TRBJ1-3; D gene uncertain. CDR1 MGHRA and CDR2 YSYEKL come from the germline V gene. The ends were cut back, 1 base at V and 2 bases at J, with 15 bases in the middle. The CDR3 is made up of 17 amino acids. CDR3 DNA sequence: TGCGCCAGCAGCCAAGTTCTCCTGGGCTACCCTGGAAACACCATATATTTT. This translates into CASSQVLLGYPGNTIYF.

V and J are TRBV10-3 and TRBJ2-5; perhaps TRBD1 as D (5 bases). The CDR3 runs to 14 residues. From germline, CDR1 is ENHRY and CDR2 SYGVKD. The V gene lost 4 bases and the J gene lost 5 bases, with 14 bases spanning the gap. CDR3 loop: CAISVSTRAETQYF. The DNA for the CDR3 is TGTGCCATCAGTGTCTCGACCAGGGCGGAGACCCAGTACTTC.

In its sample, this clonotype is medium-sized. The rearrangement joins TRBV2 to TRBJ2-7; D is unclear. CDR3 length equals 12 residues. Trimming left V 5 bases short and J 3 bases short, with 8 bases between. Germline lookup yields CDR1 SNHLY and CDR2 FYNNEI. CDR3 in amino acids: CASSLLDYEQYF. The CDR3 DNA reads TGTGCCAGCAGTTTGTTGGACTACGAGCAGTACTTC.

The CDR3 bases are TGCGCCAGCAGCTTAGCATGGGCAGGGGGGAATGGCTACACCTTC. This translates into CASSLAWAGGNGYTF. The chain couples TRBV5-1 to TRBJ1-2; TRBD1 matches 7 bases. Germline-derived CDR1 and CDR2 are SGHRS and YFSETQ. V was clipped by 2 bases and J by 6 bases; unmatched bases: 10. The CDR3 has 15 amino acids. Combining the CDR3 with reference TRBV5-1 and TRBJ1-2 gives the whole variable domain KAGVTQTPRYLIKTRGQQVTLSCSPISGHRSVSWYQQTPGQGLQFLFEYFSETQRNKGNFPGRFSGRQFSNSRSEMNVSTLELGDSALYLCASSLAWAGGNGYTFGSGTRLTVV.

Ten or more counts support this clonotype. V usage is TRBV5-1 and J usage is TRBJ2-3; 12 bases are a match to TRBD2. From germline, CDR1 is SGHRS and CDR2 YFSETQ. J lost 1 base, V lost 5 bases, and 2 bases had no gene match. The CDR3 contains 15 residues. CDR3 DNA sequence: TGCGCCAGCAGGAGGACTAGCGGGGGCACAGATACGCAGTATTTT. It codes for CASRRTSGGTDTQYF.